This TCR beta chain was sequenced during a study of control samples from healthy donors and cancer patients. Germline values: CDR1 LGHDT, CDR2 YNNKEL (reference sequence). V gave up 0 bases and J gave up 6 bases, with 15 bases separating them. This CDR3 contains 16 residues. Profiling relied on immunoSEQ multiplex PCR, and the TCRdb table lists in-frame clones only, not all of them. Here the sample spans 130,000 to 150,000 clones, over 90% being singletons. The sequence derives from a man in his sixties with colorectal cancer. This sequence joins TRBV3-1 (or the pseudogene TRBV3-2) and TRBJ1-5, with unresolved D. Sequenced: PBMCs. The CDR3 nucleotides read TGTGCCAGCAGCCAAGATCAACGTGTAGGTGTTCAGCCCCAGCATTTT. Its protein product is CASSQDQRVGVQPQHF.